The subject of this entry is one T cell receptor (beta chain). Per the original data handling: Quantification of nucleated cells was approximated via reference gene primer amplification. TCRdb's copy holds only in-frame clones and misses some; the assay was immunoSEQ multiplex PCR. V, J and clone size reflect that table, while D and trimming were determined from the DNA. The table lists about 260,000 clones, 88% of them singletons, with 0.7% in the top ten. The entry originates in a study of blood T cell repertoires in COVID-19. Turning to the study itself: T cells, B-cell-depleted T cells, or PBMCs provided the cDNA or gDNA that served as material.

Germline assignment: CDR1 SQVTM and CDR2 ANQGSEA. V lost 8 bases and J lost 7; bases outside the gene matches: 11. The CDR3 consists of 14 residues. The chain recombines TRBV29-1 with TRBJ2-1; 10 bases align to TRBD1. This receptor was obtained from a human donor in a cohort sampled during active COVID-19. Sequenced input: peripheral blood. CDR3 sequence (DNA): TGCAGCATATTCAGGGACAGGGGTAAGAATGAGCAGTTCTTC. This codes for CSIFRDRGKNEQFF.